This T cell receptor beta chain was identified during a study of shared clonotypes between healthy human individuals. Using about 220 ng DNA, tens of thousands of T cell genomes, the sorted-subset replicate PCRs were run. Generated by immunoSEQ multiplex PCR, the TCRdb table keeps only in-frame clones and is missing some. The sample lists over 2 million clones; over 85% were seen once. The ends were cut back, 5 bases at V and 7 bases at J, with 8 bases in the middle. CDR3 length: 12 amino acids. Germline-derived CDR1 and CDR2 are KGHSH and LQKENI. J is TRBJ1-4 and V is TRBV18; no clear D. The receptor was isolated from a young man in good health. The material sequenced was naive CD4+ T cells sorted from blood. Indicated subset: CD45RA+ positively selected. The CDR3 bases are TGTGCCAGCTCATCCGCAGGTGAAAAACTGTTTTTT. Amino acid sequence: CASSSAGEKLFF.